These 8 T cell receptor beta chains were sequenced from one sample in a study of PD-1 blockade in mismatch repair-deficient tumors. The method was immunoSEQ multiplex PCR; TCRdb's version includes in-frame clones alone and lacks a portion of them. Of around 130,000 clones in the sample, 88% were seen once. The sample here was peripheral blood, taken approximately 73 weeks after starting pembrolizumab. Receptors originate from an adult with mismatch repair-deficient cancer.

This clone appeared a single time. The chain has TRBV19 and TRBJ2-5, with 8 bases matching TRBD1. The CDR3 is 15 residues long. Germline V gene lookup returns CDR1 LNHDA and CDR2 SQIVND (reference sequence). The junction had 11 bases not matched to a gene; V was cut back by 6 bases and J by 5 bases. CDR3 sequence: CASSQAGQGGETQYF. The CDR3 nucleotides read TGTGCCAGTAGCCAAGCCGGACAGGGAGGCGAGACCCAGTACTTC.

The genes are TRBV13 and TRBJ2-7, with a tentative D call TRBD2 (7 bases). The CDR3 consists of 16 residues. Germline CDR1 is PRHDT and CDR2 is FYEKMQ (reference sequence). The germline V and J ends were trimmed by 5 bases and 3 bases, with 20 bases remaining between them. Written as DNA, the CDR3 is TGTGCCAGCAGCGCCAGTTCGGGGGGCGCTATCTACGAGCAGTACTTC. Amino acid sequence: CASSASSGGAIYEQYF.

This rearrangement joins TRBV2 to TRBJ2-3; TRBD2 aligns across 8 bases. The CDR3 totals 15 residues. Looked up from germline, CDR1 is SNHLY and CDR2 is FYNNEI. The V and J ends lost 3 bases and 2 bases, in that order; junction bases with no gene match: 4. The CDR3 bases are TGTGCCAGCAGTGACCCAGCGGGAGACACAGATACGCAGTATTTT. Translation gives CASSDPAGDTDTQYF.

The CDR3: CASSVDGSSYEQYF. In DNA form, the CDR3 reads TGTGCCAGCAGCGTTGACGGTAGCTCCTACGAGCAGTACTTC. The V call is TRBV9, the J call TRBJ2-7; D is ambiguous. The V end lost 2 bases, the J end lost 0 bases, and 9 bases lay between the germline ends. CDR1 is SGDLS, CDR2 YYNGEE, per germline. The CDR3 runs 14 residues.

The rearrangement uses TRBV19 and TRBJ2-2; D is unresolved. Trimming removed 2 bases at V and 10 bases at J, with 5 bases between. The germline V gene encodes CDR1 LNHDA and CDR2 SQIVND (reference sequence). The CDR3 has 11 residues. The CDR3, as DNA: TGTGCCAGTAGTATAAACCTGGAGCTGTTTTTT. It is translated as CASSINLELFF.

The V and J genes are TRBV2 and TRBJ2-7, with TRBD1 identical over 8 bases. This CDR3 is 12 amino acids long. Germline V gene lookup returns CDR1 SNHLY and CDR2 FYNNEI. The J segment lost 6 bases and the V segment lost 6 bases, leaving 4 bases of the junction unmatched. CDR3 sequence reads: CASRVDRGEQYF. The CDR3, as DNA: TGTGCCAGCAGGGTAGACAGGGGCGAGCAGTACTTC.

The chain uses TRBV6-1 and TRBJ2-5, with 8 bases lining up with TRBD1. After removal of 6 bases from V and 4 bases from J, the junction contained 4 bases not matched to a gene. This CDR3 spans 13 amino acids. Germline V gene lookup returns CDR1 MNHNS and CDR2 SASEGT. The CDR3 nucleotides read TGTGCCAGCAGAGGGACAGGCGGAGAGACCCAGTACTTC. Translating it yields CASRGTGGETQYF.

The chain joins TRBV20-1 to TRBJ2-5, with D possibly TRBD1 on 5 matching bases. The germline V gene encodes CDR1 DFQATT and CDR2 SNEGSKA (reference sequence). Trimming stripped 4 bases from V and 5 bases from J, with 8 bases between. The CDR3 runs to 11 residues. The CDR3 DNA reads TGCAGTGCTACAAGGGGCGAGACCCAGTACTTC. It is translated as CSATRGETQYF.